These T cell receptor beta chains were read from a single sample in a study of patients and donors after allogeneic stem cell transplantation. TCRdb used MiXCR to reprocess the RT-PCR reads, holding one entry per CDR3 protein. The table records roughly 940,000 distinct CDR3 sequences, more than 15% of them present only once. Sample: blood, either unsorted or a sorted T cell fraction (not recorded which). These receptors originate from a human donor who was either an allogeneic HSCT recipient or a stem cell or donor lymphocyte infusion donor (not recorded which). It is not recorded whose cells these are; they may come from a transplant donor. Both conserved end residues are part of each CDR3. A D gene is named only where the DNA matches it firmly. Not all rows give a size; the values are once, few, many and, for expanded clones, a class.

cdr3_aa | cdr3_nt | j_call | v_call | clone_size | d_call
CASRPAGFPTGELFF | TGTGCCAGCAGGCCAGCGGGTTTTCCCACCGGGGAGCTGTTTTTT | TRBJ2-2 | TRBV12-3/TRBV12-4 | many | -
CASSQKGLADNTGELFF | TGTGCCAGCAGCCAAAAAGGACTAGCGGATAACACCGGGGAGCTGTTTTTT | TRBJ2-2 | TRBV3-1 | few | TRBD2
CASRPTGTSRDNEQFF | TGTGCCAGCAGACCAACCGGGACTAGCCGAGACAATGAGCAGTTCTTC | TRBJ2-1 | TRBV6-1 | - | TRBD2
CASSLVAGGTSPLHF | TGCGCCAGCAGCTTGGTTGCAGGGGGTACTTCACCCCTCCACTTT | TRBJ1-6 | TRBV5-1 | few | TRBD1
CASSQDGFGASGGSSYNEQFF | TGCGCCAGCAGCCAAGATGGGTTCGGGGCTAGCGGGGGAAGCTCCTACAATGAGCAGTTCTTC | TRBJ2-1 | TRBV4-1 | - | TRBD2
CAWSPGQSYEQYF | TGTGCCTGGAGTCCCGGACAGTCCTACGAGCAGTACTTC | TRBJ2-7 | TRBV30 | few | -
CASSLHTSGVFDTQYF | TGTGCCAGCAGCCTTCACACTAGCGGGGTTTTTGATACGCAGTATTTT | TRBJ2-3 | TRBV3-1 | - | TRBD2
CSVVGLDRANEQFF | TGCAGCGTTGTGGGTCTAGATAGGGCCAATGAGCAGTTCTTC | TRBJ2-1 | TRBV29-1 | many | -
CASSEVNSGGPNTGELFF | TGTGCCAGCAGTGAAGTAAATAGCGGGGGACCTAACACCGGGGAGCTGTTTTTT | TRBJ2-2 | TRBV6-1 | - | TRBD2
CAWDPGQGRTYEQYF | TGTGCCTGGGACCCGGGGCAGGGTCGGACCTACGAGCAGTACTTC | TRBJ2-7 | TRBV30 | - | -
CASSRGREAFF | TGTGCCAGCAGTCGGGGGAGGGAAGCTTTCTTT | TRBJ1-1 | TRBV14 | - | -
CATSTLGGKLFF | TGTGCCACCAGCACCCTTGGGGGAAAACTGTTTTTT | TRBJ1-4 | TRBV24-1 | few | -
CASSQLLGADTQYF | TGCGCCAGCAGCCAACTACTGGGAGCGGATACGCAGTATTTT | TRBJ2-3 | TRBV4-3 | - | -